This record covers a single TCR beta chain. Its antigen is undetermined. The sample is drawn from a study of T cells in Graves' hyperthyroidism and ophthalmopathy. Whole-study results and caveats: Ophthalmopathy was separated from stable hyperthyroidism by a 13 V-J model.

CDR3 size: 11 residues. The germline V gene encodes CDR1 ENHRY and CDR2 SYGVKD. The V end was cut by 4 bases, the J end by 8 bases, with 6 bases between. Not enrolled were patients with uncontrolled infection, other autoimmune disease, pregnancy or lactation. RNA transcripts yielded amplified TCR beta CDR3 regions. A first-round RT-PCR of the TCR CDR3 used the HTBI primer set. TCRdb re-derived calls from the multiplex PCR reads in MiXCR, one entry per CDR3 protein. The sample shows over 550,000 distinct CDR3 sequences, 16% of them seen only once. The sequenced sample consisted of blood. This clonotype was sampled from a woman in her late teens or twenties with Graves' hyperthyroidism. The rearrangement joins TRBV10-3 to TRBJ2-1; no definite D call. CDR3 nucleotide sequence: TGTGCCATCAGTGCAAAGTATGAGCAGTTCTTC. This codes for CAISAKYEQFF.